The sequence of this TCR beta chain was determined in a study of response to subunit inactivated influenza vaccine (dated by TCRdb to 2017 to 2018). With respect to the entire study: Deep quantitative T cell receptor repertoire profiling was used in the study to track responses to a trivalent subunit inactivated influenza vaccine. The research as a whole found: The authors suggested that each seasonal influenza vaccination may recruit only a limited number of new T cells.

This clonotype has more than one count but fewer than ten. Its antigen target is currently unknown. Base quality data are lacking; no much larger clone is found one base away. Between the V and J ends, shortened by 6 bases and 5 bases respectively, the junction contains 17 bases. Counted from cysteine to phenylalanine, this CDR3 has 14 amino acids. The entry retains the CDR3 DNA only, 42 bases that are in frame from base 1. The germline V gene (reference sequence) supplies CDR1 DFQATT and CDR2 SNEGSKA. Library preparation was by RT-PCR. The sample was run on an Illumina HiSeq 2500. TCRdb applied fastp at Q25 and MiXCR to the public reads, then kept only in-frame beta chains. CDR3 protein sequences are deduplicated, and each keeps its most common genes and DNA. This sample holds roughly 570,000 distinct CDR3 sequences; 11% to 15% were observed only once. The biggest ten clones account for approximately 12% of the sample.

Sequenced here: PBMCs from blood, sampled roughly 12 days after vaccination. The sequence is built from TRBV20-1 and TRBJ2-1, with the D gene too uncertain to name. The receptor comes from a man in his fifties who received an inactivated influenza vaccine. Donor details come from another sample of the same person, matched by shared clones. The sequenced DNA: TGCAGTGCCTACCAGGAGACTTTCAACAATGAGCAGTTCTTC. Its protein is CSAYQETFNNEQFF.